Detailed here is one T cell receptor (beta chain). The CDR3 consists of 17 residues. The ends were cut back, 5 bases at V and 2 bases at J, with 19 bases in the middle. This sample is drawn from a study of patients and donors after allogeneic stem cell transplantation. TCRdb redid the calling of the RT-PCR reads with MiXCR, one entry per CDR3 protein. The sample yields 390,000 or so distinct CDR3 sequences, about a sixth seen once. V usage is TRBV12-3 or TRBV12-4 and J usage is TRBJ1-5, with a tentative D call TRBD1 (5 bases). The sample comprised blood, either unsorted or a sorted T cell fraction (not recorded which). The clonotype originates from a human donor who was either an allogeneic HSCT recipient or a stem cell or donor lymphocyte infusion donor (not recorded which). It is not recorded whose cells these are; they may come from a transplant donor. The CDR3 protein is CASSPFTPGLGNQPQHF. The CDR3 region has the DNA TGTGCCAGCAGTCCTTTTACTCCGGGACTGGGCAATCAGCCCCAGCATTTT.